These 10 T cell receptor beta chains came from one sample sequenced in a study of brain metastases from non-small cell lung cancer. TCRdb's table, derived via immunoSEQ multiplex PCR, lists solely in-frame clones and lacks some. Found here are 1,500 or so clones, roughly 86% of them singletons; the top ten hold approximately 12%. Sequenced input: tumor-adjacent normal tissue. The source of these receptors is a donor at least 40 years old with non-small cell lung cancer.

The chain is built from TRBV12-3 or TRBV12-4 and TRBJ2-3; no reliable D call. Trimming cost V 10 bases and J 4 bases, with 12 bases left between them. The CDR3 extends over 12 amino acids. The CDR3 nucleotides read TGTGCCACAGGCCGAATTGCAGATACGCAGTATTTT. Translation: CATGRIADTQYF.

CDR3 protein: CASSFVGRSSSYEQYF. CDR3 DNA: TGCGCCAGCAGCTTTGTGGGCAGGTCCAGCTCCTACGAGCAGTACTTC. The chain is built from TRBV5-1 and TRBJ2-7; D unresolved. CDR1 and CDR2 from the germline V gene are SGHRS and YFSETQ. This CDR3 comprises 16 residues. Trimming took 2 bases from V and 0 from J, leaving 15 bases between them.

This chain uses TRBV6-2 or TRBV6-3 with TRBJ2-1; D is unclear. Trimming shortened V by 2 bases and J by 7 bases, and 18 bases separated the two germline ends. There are 16 residues in the CDR3. Germline V gives CDR1 MNHEY, CDR2 SVGEGT. CDR3 sequence (DNA): TGTGCCAGCAGTTACCCCCCCCTCAGGAATGCGAATGAGCAGTTCTTC. Its translation is CASSYPPLRNANEQFF.

This clone was picked up a small number of times. The V and J genes are TRBV7-8 and TRBJ1-5; D remains unclear. This CDR3 is built from 14 residues. Trimming stripped 1 base from V and 7 bases from J, with 11 bases between. Germline CDR1 and CDR2: SGHVS and FQNEAQ. CDR3 protein: CASSLVSQGQPQHF. CDR3 DNA sequence: TGTGCCAGCAGCTTAGTGAGCCAAGGCCAGCCCCAGCATTTT.

The chain combines TRBV27 with TRBJ1-1; possible D gene TRBD1, 6 bases. The V gene lost 5 bases and the J gene lost 1 base, with 11 bases spanning the gap. The length of the CDR3 is 14 residues. The germline V gene has CDR1 MNHEY and CDR2 SMNVEV (reference sequence). The CDR3 reads CASSGDTRNTEAFF. CDR3 DNA: TGTGCCAGCAGTGGGGACACCCGGAACACTGAAGCTTTCTTT.

The chain joins TRBV3-1 (or the pseudogene TRBV3-2) to TRBJ2-7, with D hard to call. CDR1 is LGHDT, CDR2 YNNKEL, per germline (reference sequence). Trimming took off 3 bases at V and 0 bases at J, with 12 bases between the two ends. The CDR3 consists of 15 residues. The CDR3, as DNA: TGTGCCAGCAGCCATTCTAGTGGAAGCTCCTACGAGCAGTACTTC. This encodes CASSHSSGSSYEQYF.

In this sample, this clone turned up a few times. CDR3 in amino acids: CASILTSGSSYEQYF. The DNA of the CDR3 is TGTGCCAGCATCCTAACTAGCGGGAGCTCCTACGAGCAGTACTTC. The V call is TRBV28, the J call TRBJ2-7, with 11 nucleotides matching TRBD2. The ends lost 7 bases at V and 0 bases at J; junction bases unmatched: 5. Germline assignment: CDR1 MDHEN and CDR2 SYDVKM. CDR3 length: 15 residues.

This chain links TRBV24-1 with TRBJ2-7; possibly TRBD1 for D (5 bases). Trimming removed 5 bases from V and 9 bases from J, with 16 bases in between. CDR3 size: 13 residues. CDR1 KGHDR and CDR2 SFDVKD come from the germline V gene. The CDR3 bases are TGTGCCACCAGTGTCCGGGCCACTACAGGGCAGTACTTC. Translated, it gives CATSVRATTGQYF.

The chain recombines TRBV12-3 or TRBV12-4 with TRBJ1-1; a possible D gene is TRBD1 (5 bases). This CDR3 region has 13 residues. Trimming pared 6 bases from V and 4 bases from J, leaving 12 bases between. CDR3 in amino acids: CASRKGDFTEAFF. For the CDR3, the DNA is TGTGCCAGCAGAAAAGGGGATTTCACTGAAGCTTTCTTT.

This clone has just one count. One junction end does not reproduce the germline sequence, and a read error may be involved. The rearrangement joins TRBV10-3 to TRBJ1-5, with 7 bases fitting TRBD1. The CDR3 has 15 residues. Per germline, CDR1 ENHRY and CDR2 SYGVKD. CDR3 sequence (DNA): TGTACCATCAGTGAGGGGGCAGGGGACAATCAGCCCCAGCATTTT. It codes for CTISEGAGDNQPQHF.